One T cell receptor (beta chain) is described in this entry. The data were obtained in a study of blood T cell repertoires in COVID-19. Across the whole study: COVID-19 samples from acute and convalescent phases originated in the United States, Italy and Spain. T cells, B-cell-depleted T cells, or PBMCs supplied cDNA or gDNA.

Enrolled through a virtual design, the participants were between about 18 and 100 years of age and came from 24 US areas. Resolution of symptoms, clearance, or two negative PCRs was present in recovered Cohort 3 donors. CDR3 length: 17 residues. With 9 bases removed from V and 0 bases from J, the gap between germline ends came to 21 bases. Germline V gene sequence: CDR1 LGHDT, CDR2 YNNKEL (reference sequence). The data were produced by immunoSEQ multiplex PCR, yet TCRdb's version contains in-frame clones alone and is incomplete. The sample lists about 260,000 clones, about 88% occurring once. This chain connects TRBV3-1 (or the pseudogene TRBV3-2) to TRBJ2-1, with a weak D call TRBD2 (6 bases). The origin of this receptor is a woman aged 45-59 years who had recovered from COVID-19. Sequencing used PBMCs or T cells enriched from blood (not recorded which). The CDR3 loop reads CARARGGTGSSYNEQFF. CDR3 coding DNA: TGTGCCAGAGCAAGAGGCGGGACTGGGAGCTCCTACAATGAGCAGTTCTTC.